Listed here is a single T cell receptor beta chain. What it recognizes is unknown. V lost 6 bases and J lost 2, with 11 bases in between. CDR3 length: 14 residues. Germline V gene sequence: CDR1 MNHEY, CDR2 SMNVEV (reference sequence). This sample stems from a study of T cells after yellow fever vaccination. Study-level findings and limits: Post-booster reappearance was seen for most primary-vaccination clones (roughly 97% CD4, 75% to 90% CD8). Only a small proportion of the clonotypes turned up in both the CD4 and the CD8 compartments, likely arising from convergent recombination.

Template switching with 5'RACE generated the TCR cDNA and added a universal primer site and UMIs. TCRdb reanalysed the 5' RACE reads using MiXCR and keeps one entry per CDR3 protein. The sample lists a few hundred thousand distinct CDR3 sequences; more than 3% were seen once. The material sequenced was PBMCs, taken on the day of the yellow fever booster vaccination. V usage is TRBV27 and J usage is TRBJ1-3; D might be TRBD1 (6 bases). This receptor was taken from a man aged 18 to 29 who received the YFV17D yellow fever vaccine. In nucleotides, the CDR3 is TGTGCCAGCAGAGGGCCAGGGGCTGGAAACACCATATATTTT. Protein product: CASRGPGAGNTIYF.